These T cell receptor beta chains were read from a single sample in a study of blood T cell repertoires in COVID-19. Clones were sequenced by immunoSEQ multiplex PCR, and TCRdb holds only the in-frame ones, with some missing. Seen here are about 110,000 clones, under 90% observed once, and the top ten hold 6.6%. The sample consisted of peripheral blood. These receptors all come from a woman aged 50 to 60 with acute or convalescent COVID-19. The CDR3 runs from the conserved cysteine through the conserved F or W. D genes are given only for firm matches. Part of the rows lack a size; the others show once, few, many or a class for expanded clones.

v_call: TRBV9; j_call: TRBJ2-1; cdr3_length: 16; clone_size: .; d_call: TRBD2; cdr3_nt: TGTGCCAGCAGCGTAGTAGCGGGGGGGTTGTACAATGAGCAGTTCTTC; cdr3_aa: CASSVVAGGLYNEQFF
v_call: TRBV7-7; j_call: TRBJ2-2; cdr3_length: 12; clone_size: many; d_call: .; cdr3_nt: TGTGCCAGCAGCTTAGGGAGCGGGGAGCTGTTTTTT; cdr3_aa: CASSLGSGELFF
v_call: TRBV7-8; j_call: TRBJ2-3; cdr3_length: 15; clone_size: .; d_call: .; cdr3_nt: TGTGCCAGCAGCTTACAGCGGGCCAACACAGATACGCAGTATTTT; cdr3_aa: CASSLQRANTDTQYF
v_call: TRBV19; j_call: TRBJ1-2; cdr3_length: 15; clone_size: .; d_call: .; cdr3_nt: TGTGCCAGTAGTACCGGGGGGACCTTTAACTATGGCTACACCTTC; cdr3_aa: CASSTGGTFNYGYTF
v_call: TRBV18; j_call: TRBJ1-2; cdr3_length: 13; clone_size: .; d_call: .; cdr3_nt: TGTGCCAGCTCACCACCCTCCGTCTATGGCTACACCTTC; cdr3_aa: CASSPPSVYGYTF
v_call: TRBV6-5; j_call: TRBJ1-1; cdr3_length: 10; clone_size: .; d_call: .; cdr3_nt: TGTGCCAGCGGAGGTAGTGAAGCTTTCTTT; cdr3_aa: CASGGSEAFF
v_call: TRBV29-1; j_call: TRBJ1-3; cdr3_length: 12; clone_size: .; d_call: .; cdr3_nt: TGCAGCGTTGGGACAGCTGGAAACACCATATATTTT; cdr3_aa: CSVGTAGNTIYF
v_call: TRBV27; j_call: TRBJ2-3; cdr3_length: 14; clone_size: few; d_call: .; cdr3_nt: TGTGCCAGCAGGCTGCTCTGGGGGCCTCATACGCAGTATTTT; cdr3_aa: CASRLLWGPHTQYF
v_call: TRBV12-3/TRBV12-4; j_call: TRBJ1-1; cdr3_length: 13; clone_size: .; d_call: TRBD1; cdr3_nt: TGTGCCAGCAGACGGACAGGGACTTCTGAAGCTTTCTTT; cdr3_aa: CASRRTGTSEAFF
v_call: TRBV20-1; j_call: TRBJ1-1; cdr3_length: 11; clone_size: .; d_call: .; cdr3_nt: TGCAGTGCTGGGGGAGGCACTGAAGCTTTCTTT; cdr3_aa: CSAGGGTEAFF
v_call: TRBV11-1; j_call: TRBJ2-4; cdr3_length: 16; clone_size: .; d_call: TRBD1; cdr3_nt: TGTGCCAGCGCAGATGGGACAGGGTTTGCCAAAAACATTCAGTACTTC; cdr3_aa: CASADGTGFAKNIQYF
v_call: TRBV18; j_call: TRBJ2-5; cdr3_length: 17; clone_size: .; d_call: TRBD1; cdr3_nt: TGTGCCAGCTCACCTCTCCCCGGGACAGGGATGGGAGAGACCCAGTACTTC; cdr3_aa: CASSPLPGTGMGETQYF
v_call: TRBV5-1; j_call: TRBJ1-2; cdr3_length: 14; clone_size: .; d_call: TRBD1; cdr3_nt: TGCGCCAGCAGCGAGGGACAGGGAAACTATGGCTACACCTTC; cdr3_aa: CASSEGQGNYGYTF
v_call: TRBV28; j_call: TRBJ2-7; cdr3_length: 11; clone_size: .; d_call: .; cdr3_nt: TGTGCCAGCAGTTTACGCGGGGAGCAGTACTTC; cdr3_aa: CASSLRGEQYF
v_call: TRBV7-9; j_call: TRBJ1-1; cdr3_length: 13; clone_size: .; d_call: .; cdr3_nt: TGTGCCAGCAGCTCTCAGGGATATGGTGAAGCTTTCTTT; cdr3_aa: CASSSQGYGEAFF
v_call: TRBV6-2/TRBV6-3; j_call: TRBJ1-2; cdr3_length: 15; clone_size: .; d_call: TRBD1; cdr3_nt: TGTGCCAGCAGTTACGTTTCAGGGGGCGACTATGGCTACACCTTC; cdr3_aa: CASSYVSGGDYGYTF
v_call: TRBV2; j_call: TRBJ1-2; cdr3_length: 18; clone_size: .; d_call: TRBD1; cdr3_nt: TGTGCCAGCAGCGCAACCCTAGGGGGGACAGCGCTTAACTATGGCTACACCTTC; cdr3_aa: CASSATLGGTALNYGYTF
v_call: TRBV9; j_call: TRBJ2-3; cdr3_length: 16; clone_size: .; d_call: .; cdr3_nt: TGTGCCAGTACACAAAAGGGGACAAAAAGCACAGATACGCAGTATTTT; cdr3_aa: CASTQKGTKSTDTQYF
v_call: TRBV3-1/TRBV3-2; j_call: TRBJ1-6; cdr3_length: 16; clone_size: .; d_call: .; cdr3_nt: TGTGCCAGCAGCCCTGGGCCTAACAGGACCCCGGGGGCCCTCCACTTT; cdr3_aa: CASSPGPNRTPGALHF
v_call: TRBV5-1; j_call: TRBJ2-3; cdr3_length: 15; clone_size: .; d_call: .; cdr3_nt: TGCGCCAGCAGTCTGAGAGGCGGCGGCACAGATACGCAGTATTTT; cdr3_aa: CASSLRGGGTDTQYF
v_call: TRBV5-1; j_call: TRBJ2-1; cdr3_length: 15; clone_size: .; d_call: TRBD2; cdr3_nt: TGCGCCAGCAGCTTCGAAGGGACTACCTACAATGAGCAGTTCTTC; cdr3_aa: CASSFEGTTYNEQFF